Listed here are 21 T cell receptor beta chains from one sample, sequenced in a study of response to subunit inactivated influenza vaccine. TCRdb itself ran the RT-PCR reads through MiXCR, one entry per CDR3 protein. The sample records about 500,000 distinct CDR3 sequences, approximately 15% being singletons. Sequenced here: CD4+ T cells sorted from PBMCs, sampled less than 30 months after vaccination. These receptors were obtained from a man in his fifties or sixties who received an inactivated influenza vaccine.

This clonotype was detected a few times. J is TRBJ1-1 and V is TRBV27; the D is unclear. The CDR3 totals 17 residues. Germline CDR1 MNHEY, CDR2 SMNVEV (reference sequence). V lost 2 bases to trimming and J lost 1 base, with 17 bases between them. CDR3 sequence (DNA): TGTGCCAGCAGTTTAACCCCCCCTGTGGGCCCGAACACTGAAGCTTTCTTT. It is translated as CASSLTPPVGPNTEAFF.

This clonotype was observed a handful of times. CDR3: CATANTGELFF. The CDR3 region has the DNA TGTGCCACCGCGAACACCGGGGAGCTGTTTTTT. This chain connects TRBV30 to TRBJ2-2; no clear D gene. The V gene lost 8 bases and the J gene lost 0 bases, with 4 bases spanning the gap. The CDR3 is 11 residues long. The V gene's germline CDR1 is GTSNPN and CDR2 SVGIG (reference sequence).

At least ten counts were recorded for this clonotype. The CDR3 protein is CSVGDRTTDTQYF. As DNA, the CDR3 is TGCAGCGTTGGGGACAGGACGACAGATACGCAGTATTTT. This sequence joins TRBV29-1 and TRBJ2-3; 8 bases are shared with TRBD1. CDR3 length: 13 residues. The V segment lost 4 bases and the J segment 3 bases; nucleotides outside the gene matches: 3. Germline V gene lookup returns CDR1 SQVTM and CDR2 ANQGSEA.

This clonotype was seen more than once but under ten times. The V call is TRBV4-3, the J call TRBJ2-7; D remains unclear. V lost 0 bases, J lost 0 bases, and 6 bases lay in between. Per germline, CDR1 LGHNA and CDR2 YSLEER. The CDR3 length is 14 residues. The CDR3 region has the DNA TGCGCCAGCAGCCAAGATTACGCCTCCTACGAGCAGTACTTC. It is translated as CASSQDYASYEQYF.

This clonotype showed up just a few times. The chain joins TRBV29-1 to TRBJ1-4, with 8 bases matching TRBD1. Germline V gene lookup returns CDR1 SQVTM and CDR2 ANQGSEA. V dropped 7 bases and J dropped 11; count of bases not matched to a gene: 21. There are 16 residues in the CDR3. CDR3 nucleotide sequence: TGCAGCGCTACGCATACTGCCGGGACAGGAGGGCGGAAACTGTTTTTT. It encodes CSATHTAGTGGRKLFF.

V and J are TRBV27 and TRBJ2-1, with no clear D. V lost 3 bases and J lost 4, with 16 bases in between. The CDR3 is 16 amino acids. Germline V gene sequence: CDR1 MNHEY, CDR2 SMNVEV (reference sequence). In DNA form, the CDR3 reads TGTGCCAGCAGTTTTAGGGCGGCTAGACCATACAATGAGCAGTTCTTC. Translation gives CASSFRAARPYNEQFF.

In this sample, this clonotype turned up a few times. The V call is TRBV29-1, the J call TRBJ1-2; D unresolved. The CDR3 contains 12 residues. Germline V gives CDR1 SQVTM, CDR2 ANQGSEA. V dropped 3 bases and J dropped 3 bases, with 8 bases sitting between them. Here the CDR3 DNA reads TGCAGCGTTGATTCTCAGGACTATGGCTACACCTTC. This encodes CSVDSQDYGYTF.

This clonotype has more than one count but fewer than ten. The rearrangement joins TRBV12-3 or TRBV12-4 to TRBJ1-3, with D maybe TRBD1 (6 bases). The CDR3 extends over 17 amino acids. V lost 2 bases to trimming and J lost 3 bases, with 17 bases between them. CDR3 DNA: TGTGCCAGCAGTTTAAATCGGGGGCCAGTTGGTGGAAACACCATATATTTT. This encodes CASSLNRGPVGGNTIYF.

The table lists this clonotype with a few counts. The genes are TRBV12-3 or TRBV12-4 and TRBJ1-5; unclear D gene. There are 18 residues in the CDR3. The V and J ends lost 1 base and 0 bases respectively, with 16 bases between them. CDR3 protein: CASSLDRSWGNSNQPQHF. CDR3 nucleotides: TGTGCCAGCAGTTTAGACCGATCCTGGGGAAATAGCAATCAGCCCCAGCATTTT.

This clonotype was counted a few times. The chain uses TRBV5-1 and TRBJ2-1; D gene ambiguous. V lost 6 bases to trimming and J lost 10 bases, with 14 bases between them. CDR1 is SGHRS and CDR2 is YFSETQ in the germline V gene. CDR3 length: 12 amino acids. The CDR3 here is CASKLDGPEQFF. CDR3 nucleotides: TGCGCCAGCAAACTTGATGGCCCCGAGCAGTTCTTC.

The chain uses TRBV4-3 and TRBJ2-1; 8 nucleotides line up with TRBD1. J gave up 15 bases and V 3 bases, and 4 bases lay outside the gene matches. CDR3 length: 11 amino acids. Germline lookup yields CDR1 LGHNA and CDR2 YSLEER. The CDR3 region is CASSQDRVRFF. The CDR3 DNA follows: TGCGCCAGCAGCCAGGACAGGGTACGGTTCTTC.

This clonotype was counted a few times. The V call is TRBV20-1, the J call TRBJ2-3; tentatively, D is TRBD2 (6 bases). Trimming cost V 0 bases and J 0 bases, with 13 bases left between them. Germline-derived CDR1 and CDR2 are DFQATT and SNEGSKA (reference sequence). This CDR3 spans 16 amino acids. The CDR3: CSARDPALASTDTQYF. The DNA of the CDR3 is TGCAGTGCTAGAGACCCGGCCCTAGCGAGCACAGATACGCAGTATTTT.

The chain carries TRBV7-9 and TRBJ2-1, with D perhaps TRBD1 or TRBD2 (5 bases each). The V gene lost 10 bases and the J gene lost 0 bases, with 13 bases spanning the gap. The CDR3 is 14 amino acids. Per the germline V gene, CDR1 is SEHNR and CDR2 is FQNEAQ (reference sequence). As DNA, the CDR3 is TGTGCCACCAGGGCGGGTAGCTCCTACAATGAGCAGTTCTTC. This gives the protein CATRAGSSYNEQFF.

Only a few counts were recorded for this clonotype. The V gene is TRBV7-9, the J gene TRBJ2-6, with D hard to call. This CDR3 comprises 16 residues. The germline V gene encodes CDR1 SEHNR and CDR2 FQNEAQ (reference sequence). Trimming pared 5 bases from V and 4 bases from J, leaving 15 bases between. The CDR3 sequence: CASSALMGFGANVLTF. The CDR3 DNA reads TGTGCCAGCAGCGCCCTAATGGGGTTCGGGGCCAACGTCCTGACTTTC.

This clonotype was counted a few times. This chain connects TRBV12-3 or TRBV12-4 to TRBJ2-6, with D possibly matching TRBD1 (5 bases). The V and J ends lost 4 bases and 2 bases respectively, with 9 bases between them. The CDR3 is 15 residues long. This CDR3 is CASSSPGTGANVLTF. The CDR3, as DNA: TGTGCCAGCAGTTCCCCAGGGACTGGGGCCAACGTCCTGACTTTC.

This clonotype was counted a few times. This sequence joins TRBV12-3 or TRBV12-4 and TRBJ2-3; possibly TRBD2 for D (6 bases). Between the trimmed V and J ends, which lost 1 base and 4 bases, there was a span of 15 bases. This CDR3 spans 16 amino acids. In nucleotides, the CDR3 is TGTGCCAGCAGTTTAGATGGGATCCCGGGGGCAGATACGCAGTATTTT. It is translated as CASSLDGIPGADTQYF.

This clonotype has just a few counts. The chain recombines TRBV7-8 with TRBJ2-1, with TRBD2 matching over 8 bases. Germline V gives CDR1 SGHVS, CDR2 FQNEAQ. Losses at the gene ends were 5 bases for V and 6 bases for J; bases not matched to a gene: 9. The CDR3 covers 15 residues. CDR3 DNA sequence: TGTGCCAGCAGCAGGCCTAGCGGGTTCGTCAATGAGCAGTTCTTC. As protein: CASSRPSGFVNEQFF.

The chain has TRBV19 and TRBJ1-1, with D possibly being TRBD1 (5 bases). The CDR3 spans 11 residues. Germline CDR1 reads LNHDA; CDR2 reads SQIVND (reference sequence). V was trimmed by 6 bases and J by 8 bases, leaving 10 bases between them. The DNA of the CDR3 is TGTGCCAGTAGCAGACGACAGGAAGCTTTCTTT. Translation gives CASSRRQEAFF.

This clonotype has only a few counts. The rearrangement links TRBV20-1 to TRBJ2-1, with TRBD2 identical over 10 bases. Germline V gene data show CDR1 as DFQATT and CDR2 as SNEGSKA (reference sequence). This CDR3 region has 14 residues. Trimming removed 6 bases from V and 4 bases from J; junction bases left unmatched: 6. The CDR3 sequence: CSAPPSGSYNEQFF. For the CDR3, the DNA is TGCAGTGCCCCCCCTAGCGGGAGTTACAATGAGCAGTTCTTC.

This sequence joins TRBV7-3 and TRBJ2-5; no clear D gene. Germline V gene data show CDR1 as SGHTA and CDR2 as FQGTGA. The V end was cut by 6 bases, the J end by 2 bases, with 10 bases between. This CDR3 has 13 amino acids. As DNA, the CDR3 is TGTGCCAGCAGTGTGGTGCCTCAAGAGACCCAGTACTTC. Its protein product is CASSVVPQETQYF.

V and J are TRBV29-1 and TRBJ2-7, with a possible D match to TRBD2 (6 bases). V lost 7 bases and J 9 bases, leaving 19 bases between the germline ends. Germline V gene data show CDR1 as SQVTM and CDR2 as ANQGSEA. The CDR3 consists of 12 residues. The CDR3 DNA follows: TGCAGCGCCGGAGGGGTTGGGAACCGGCAGTACTTC. Translation: CSAGGVGNRQYF.